The clone carrying this T cell receptor (beta chain) was observed a few times. A junction boundary mismatches the germline segment, possibly from a read error. The CDR3 is 14 amino acids. Germline lookup yields CDR1 SGHTA and CDR2 FQGTGA. RNA served as the template for amplifying TCR beta CDR3 regions. Second-round multiplex PCR followed a first-round RT-PCR using HTBI primers. TCRdb itself ran the multiplex PCR reads through MiXCR, one entry per CDR3 protein. The table lists approximately 1.2 million distinct CDR3 sequences, about 40% of them singletons. This sample is drawn from a study of Graves' ophthalmopathy and Graves' hyperthyroidism. Study-level information: No progression to ophthalmopathy over 18 months defined stable hyperthyroidism.

Certain patients were not enrolled. These were patients with other autoimmune diseases, uncontrolled infections, pregnancy or lactation. The diagnosis was founded upon clinical symptoms, serum thyroxine, TRAb, thyroid ultrasound and orbital computed tomography. The sequencing sample was made of peripheral blood or thyroid tissue (not recorded which). The receptor was isolated from an adult man with Graves' hyperthyroidism. The chain is built from TRBV7-3 and TRBJ2-5; 7 bases are a match to TRBD1. CDR3 DNA sequence: TGTGCCAGCAGCCCGACAGGGATGCAAGAGGCCCAGTACTTC. Its translation: CASSPTGMQEAQYF.